The present entry profiles one TCR beta chain with its context. What it binds is not known. TCRdb's table, derived via immunoSEQ multiplex PCR, lists solely in-frame clones and lacks some. The table lists 100,000 to 150,000 clones, 85% of them singletons. The sample comes from a study of cytomegalovirus exposure and HLA in healthy donors. While the first cohort had 700 or so subjects, the donors belonged to the separate validation cohort of fewer than 150 subjects. CDR1 SEHNR and CDR2 FQNEAQ come from the germline V gene (reference sequence). The CDR3 totals 15 residues. Germline trimming cut 7 bases from V and 5 bases from J; bases unmatched to any gene: 11. Study-wide findings and caveats: The finding came from a later analysis; first-cohort TCR clusters tended to co-occur in the roughly 120 validation repertoires. About 180 TCR beta chains were listed as cytomegalovirus-associated.

The TCR sequence derives from a woman in her 30s in good health and CMV-seronegative. Input material: PBMCs. The chain joins TRBV7-9 to TRBJ2-7; 10 bases align to TRBD1. CDR3 in amino acids: CASTPGQGSYHEQYF. CDR3 sequence (DNA): TGTGCCAGCACCCCGGGACAGGGGAGTTACCACGAGCAGTACTTC.